This T cell receptor (beta chain) was captured by sequencing in a study of CD8 T cells in ankylosing spondylitis. This clonotype has at least ten counts. The germline V gene encodes CDR1 LGHNA and CDR2 YNFKEQ. There are 15 residues in the CDR3. After removal of 3 bases from V and 5 bases from J, the junction contained 4 bases not matched to a gene. Generation of TCR beta libraries employed quantitative 5'-RACE incorporating molecular barcodes. TCRdb ran MiXCR on the 5' RACE reads and lists one entry per CDR3 protein. The repertoire includes roughly 240,000 distinct CDR3 sequences, over 7% of them detected once, and 4% to 5% sits in the top ten.

The chain recombines TRBV4-2 with TRBJ2-7, with 13 nucleotides matching TRBD2. The material sequenced was blood, either unsorted or a sorted T cell fraction (not recorded which). The receptor's source is a female donor with ankylosing spondylitis or in good health (not recorded which). The CDR3 reads CASSQGLAGRDEQYF. The CDR3 nucleotides read TGTGCCAGCAGCCAGGGACTAGCGGGAAGGGACGAGCAGTACTTC.